The source of this T cell receptor beta chain is a study of OX40 agonist ivuxolimab in advanced cancers. Background on the study: Of the patients, three showed partial responses, one with hepatocellular carcinoma and two with cutaneous melanoma.

Systemic immunosuppression or a history of autoimmune disease excluded patients. Produced via immunoSEQ multiplex PCR; TCRdb's table is partial and in-frame only. The table has tens of thousands of clones, roughly 89% seen once. Germline values: CDR1 SQVTM, CDR2 ANQGSEA. Between the trimmed V and J ends, which lost 4 bases and 6 bases, there was a span of 12 bases. The CDR3 has 12 amino acids. The source of this sequence is an adult with an advanced solid tumor such as melanoma, head and neck, liver or kidney cancer. The chain has TRBV29-1 and TRBJ1-2, with D possibly TRBD1 on 6 matching bases. Source: CD4+ or CD8+ T cells sorted from blood, taken in a trial of the OX40 agonist ivuxolimab. The CDR3 reads CSVGGAGDGYTF. DNA of the CDR3: TGCAGCGTTGGGGGTGCAGGGGATGGCTACACCTTC.